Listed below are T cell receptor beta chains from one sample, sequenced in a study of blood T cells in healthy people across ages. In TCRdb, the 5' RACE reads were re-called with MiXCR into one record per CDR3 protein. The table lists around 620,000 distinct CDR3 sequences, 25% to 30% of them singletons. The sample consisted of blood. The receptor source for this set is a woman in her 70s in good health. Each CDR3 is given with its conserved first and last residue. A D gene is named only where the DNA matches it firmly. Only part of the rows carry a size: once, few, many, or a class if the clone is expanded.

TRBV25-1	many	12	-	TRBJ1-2	CASSDRNYGYTF	TGTGCCTCCTCCGACCGTAACTATGGCTACACCTTC
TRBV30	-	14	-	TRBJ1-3	CAWFRGTPGNTIYF	TGTGCCTGGTTCAGGGGAACACCTGGAAACACCATATATTTT
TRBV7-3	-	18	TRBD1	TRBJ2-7	CASSVTGLRTGLTYEQYF	TGTGCCAGCAGCGTCACTGGCCTACGGACAGGGCTAACATACGAGCAGTACTTC
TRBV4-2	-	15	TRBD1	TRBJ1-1	CACSQAGGLNTEAFF	TGTGCCTGCAGCCAGGCAGGGGGGCTGAACACTGAAGCTTTCTTT
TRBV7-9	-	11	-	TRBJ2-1	CASSPEAEQFF	TGTGCCAGCAGCCCGGAGGCCGAGCAGTTCTTC
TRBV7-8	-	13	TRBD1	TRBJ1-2	CASSSRGGGGYTF	TGTGCCAGCAGCTCCAGAGGGGGCGGGGGCTACACCTTC
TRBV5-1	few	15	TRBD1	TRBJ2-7	CASSFYGQGKNEQYF	TGCGCCAGCAGCTTTTACGGACAGGGTAAAAATGAGCAGTACTTC
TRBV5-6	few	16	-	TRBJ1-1	CASTVKVSHMNTEAFF	TGTGCCAGCACCGTCAAGGTCAGCCACATGAACACTGAAGCTTTCTTT
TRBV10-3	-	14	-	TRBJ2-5	CAISEGVMGETQYF	TGTGCCATCAGTGAGGGGGTAATGGGGGAGACCCAGTACTTC
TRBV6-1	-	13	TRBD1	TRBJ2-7	CASSGDRNYEQYF	TGTGCCAGCAGCGGGGACAGAAACTACGAGCAGTACTTC
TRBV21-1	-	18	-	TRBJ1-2	CASSKARGHFPHLYGYTF	TGTGCCAGCAGCAAAGCTAGGGGCCATTTTCCCCACCTCTATGGCTACACCTTC
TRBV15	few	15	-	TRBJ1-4	CATSGGWGANEKLFF	TGTGCCACCAGCGGGGGTTGGGGAGCTAATGAAAAACTGTTTTTT
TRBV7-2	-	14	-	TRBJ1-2	CASSSLVMNYGYTF	TGTGCCAGCAGCTCGTTGGTAATGAACTATGGCTACACCTTC
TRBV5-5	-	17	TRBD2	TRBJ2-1	CASSYHSGRVSYNEQFF	TGTGCCAGCAGCTATCATAGCGGGAGAGTCTCCTACAATGAGCAGTTCTTC
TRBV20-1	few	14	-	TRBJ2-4	CSARAGLAKNIQYF	TGCAGTGCTAGAGCGGGTTTAGCCAAAAACATTCAGTACTTC
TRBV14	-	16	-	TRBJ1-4	CASSQDRSGAPEKLFF	TGTGCCAGCAGCCAAGATAGGTCGGGGGCCCCCGAAAAACTGTTTTTT
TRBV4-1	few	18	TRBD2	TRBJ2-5	CASSQDQVAGGRQETQYF	TGCGCCAGCAGCCAAGATCAGGTAGCGGGGGGGCGTCAAGAGACCCAGTACTTC
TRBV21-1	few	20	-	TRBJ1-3	CASSINTGTGGRKSGNTIYF	TGTGCCAGCAGCATCAATACCGGGACGGGGGGAAGAAAGTCTGGAAACACCATATATTTT
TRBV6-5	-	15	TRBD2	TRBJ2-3	CASRTGLAGTDTQYF	TGTGCCAGCAGGACGGGACTAGCGGGCACAGATACGCAGTATTTT
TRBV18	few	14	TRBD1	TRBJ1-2	CASSPSQGEEGYTF	TGTGCCAGCTCACCATCGCAGGGGGAGGAAGGCTACACCTTC
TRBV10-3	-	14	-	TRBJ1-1	CAISDRLLNTEAFF	TGTGCCATCAGTGATAGGCTCCTAAACACTGAAGCTTTCTTT
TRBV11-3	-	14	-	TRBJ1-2	CASSLGPGDYGYTF	TGTGCCAGCAGCTTAGGCCCAGGGGACTATGGCTACACCTTC
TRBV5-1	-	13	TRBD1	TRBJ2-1	CASSGGQGAEQFF	TGCGCCAGCAGCGGTGGACAGGGAGCTGAGCAGTTCTTC